This T cell receptor beta chain appears in the sequencing data of a study of cytomegalovirus exposure and HLA in healthy donors. The germline gives CDR1 LNHDA, CDR2 SQIVND (reference sequence). This CDR3 is 16 amino acids long. After removal of 7 bases from V and 0 bases from J, the junction contained 11 bases not matched to a gene. With 60 Vbeta and 13 Jbeta primers, the PCR was carried out. Sequenced by immunoSEQ multiplex PCR; TCRdb stores in-frame clones only, minus some. This table has under 250,000 clones, 70% to 90% appearing once. This receptor was taken from a woman in her sixties or seventies in good health and CMV-seropositive. The chain couples TRBV19 to TRBJ1-2; TRBD1 matches at 7 bases. The sequenced sample consisted of PBMCs. CDR3 loop: CASNPNRGLSNYGYTF. DNA of the CDR3: TGTGCCAGTAACCCAAACAGGGGACTTTCTAACTATGGCTACACCTTC. Variable domain in full (rest from reference TRBV19 and TRBJ1-2): DGGITQSPKYLFRKEGQNVTLSCEQNLNHDAMYWYRQDPGQGLRLIYYSQIVNDFQKGDIAEGYSVSREKKESFPLTVTSAQKNPTAFYLCASNPNRGLSNYGYTFGSGTRLTVV.